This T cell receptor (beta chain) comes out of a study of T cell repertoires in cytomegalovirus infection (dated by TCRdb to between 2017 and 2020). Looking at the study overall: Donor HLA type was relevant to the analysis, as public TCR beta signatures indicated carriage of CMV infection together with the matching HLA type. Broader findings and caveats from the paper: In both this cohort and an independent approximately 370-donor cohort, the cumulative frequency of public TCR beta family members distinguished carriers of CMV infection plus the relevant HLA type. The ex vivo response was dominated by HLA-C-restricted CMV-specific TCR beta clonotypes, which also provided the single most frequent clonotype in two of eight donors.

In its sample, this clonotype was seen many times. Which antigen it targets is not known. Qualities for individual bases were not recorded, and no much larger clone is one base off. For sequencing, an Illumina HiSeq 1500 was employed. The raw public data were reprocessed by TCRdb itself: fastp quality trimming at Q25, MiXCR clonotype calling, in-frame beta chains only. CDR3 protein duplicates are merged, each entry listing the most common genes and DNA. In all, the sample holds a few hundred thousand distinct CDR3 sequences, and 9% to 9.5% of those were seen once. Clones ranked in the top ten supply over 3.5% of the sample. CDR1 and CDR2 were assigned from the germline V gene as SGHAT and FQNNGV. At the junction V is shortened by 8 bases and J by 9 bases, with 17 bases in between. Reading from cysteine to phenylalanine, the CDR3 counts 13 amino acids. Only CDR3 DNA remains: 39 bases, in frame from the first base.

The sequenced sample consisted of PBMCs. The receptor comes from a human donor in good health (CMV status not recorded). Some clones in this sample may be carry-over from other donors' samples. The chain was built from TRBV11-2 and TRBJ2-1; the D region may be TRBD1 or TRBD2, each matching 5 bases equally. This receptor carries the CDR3 CASQKIGDGEQFF. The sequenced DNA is TGTGCCAGCCAGAAAATAGGGGACGGTGAGCAGTTCTTC.